The sequence of this TCR beta chain was determined in a study of cytomegalovirus exposure and HLA in healthy donors. Study results and limitations: In a later analysis, a genetic analysis reported fewer productive-TCR N-insertions in an Asian-associated ancestry cluster than the cohort average. The authors enumerated roughly 160 TCR beta chains as linked to cytomegalovirus. In an earlier analysis, most TCR beta V segments were productive about 87% or about 30% of the time.

The CDR3 is made up of 14 amino acids. Germline values: CDR1 GTSNPN, CDR2 SVGIG (reference sequence). Trimming removed 1 base from V and 6 bases from J; junction bases left unmatched: 4. It was with 60 Vbeta and 13 Jbeta primers that the PCR ran. Measured with immunoSEQ multiplex PCR; TCRdb has only the in-frame clones, and not every one. Of about 160,000 clones in the sample, about 80% were seen once. This clone appeared a few times. Its antigen is unidentified. The sequence was collected from a man aged 30-40 years in good health and CMV-seronegative. What was sequenced was PBMCs. V gene TRBV30 combines with J gene TRBJ1-5, with 9 bases matching TRBD1. CDR3 in amino acids: CAWSADRGFQPQHF. The CDR3 DNA is TGTGCCTGGAGTGCGGACAGGGGCTTTCAGCCCCAGCATTTT.